These 13 T cell receptor beta chains share one sample of origin, sequenced in a study of prognosis after radiotherapy for stage I lung cancer. Multiplex PCR, run in two rounds, amplified TCR beta CDR3 from genomic DNA. Each TRBV and TRBJ gene had its own primer in the first PCR round. TCRdb called the multiplex PCR reads again in MiXCR, with one record for every CDR3 protein. The sample records fewer than 40,000 distinct CDR3 sequences, about 33% being singletons. The sample here was PBMCs, taken before or after stereotactic body radiation therapy (not recorded which). Receptor source: a donor over 45 with non-small cell lung cancer.

This clonotype showed up many times. The chain combines TRBV3-1 with TRBJ1-3; D is undetermined. V shed 3 bases and J shed 4 bases, with 7 bases lying between them. This CDR3 contains 13 residues. Germline CDR1 and CDR2: LGHDT and YNNKEL (reference sequence). The CDR3 protein is CASSQAGGNTIYF. CDR3 DNA: TGTGCCAGCAGCCAGGCAGGCGGAAACACCATATATTTT.

At least ten counts were recorded for this clonotype. This rearrangement joins TRBV30 to TRBJ1-4, with 8 bases matching TRBD1. Germline loops: CDR1 GTSNPN, CDR2 SVGIG (reference sequence). Germline trimming cut 5 bases from V and 5 bases from J; bases unmatched to any gene: 4. CDR3 size: 13 residues. CDR3 sequence: CAWDDRGNEKLFF. The CDR3 DNA is TGTGCCTGGGATGACAGGGGAAATGAAAAACTGTTTTTT.

The chain is built from TRBV6-1 and TRBJ2-3; D possibly matches TRBD1 or TRBD2 (5 bases each). V was cut by 0 bases and J by 6 bases, with 19 bases left in between. Germline-derived CDR1 and CDR2 are MNHNS and SASEGT. The CDR3 is 17 residues long. The CDR3 protein is CASSEATTFADTDTQYF. CDR3 nucleotide sequence: TGTGCCAGCAGTGAAGCGACTACGTTTGCGGACACGGATACGCAGTATTTT.

This clonotype was seen a single time. A much bigger clone sits one base away, suggesting this may be a read error. The rearrangement joins TRBV2 to TRBJ2-4; no definite D call. Germline V lookup: CDR1 SNHLY, CDR2 FYNNEI. This CDR3 contains 12 residues. V was clipped by 6 bases and J by 8 bases, with 11 bases between them. The DNA of the CDR3 is TGTGCCAGCAGGTCGGATGGATACATTCAGTACTTC. It is translated as CASRSDGYIQYF.

This clonotype was seen repeatedly, ten times or more. V usage is TRBV5-1 and J usage is TRBJ2-7; maybe TRBD1 (5 bases). The CDR3 is made up of 14 amino acids. Germline CDR1 is SGHRS and CDR2 is YFSETQ. V was pared by 1 base and J by 5 bases, with 13 bases between. DNA for the CDR3: TGCGCCAGCAGCTTGTCCCAGGGAAGCAACGAGCAGTACTTC. This encodes CASSLSQGSNEQYF.

A note on this clonotype: An end of the junction differs from the germline gene, which may be a read error. The chain has TRBV27 and TRBJ2-5; D is undetermined. The CDR3 contains 14 residues. CDR1 MNHEY and CDR2 SMNVEV come from the germline V gene (reference sequence). The CDR3 DNA follows: TGTGCCAGCAGTTTATCTCCAGCAGTCAGAGGCCAGTACTTT. It is translated as CASSLSPAVRGQYF.

This clonotype has only one observation. Given a much more abundant clone one base away, this may be a read error. V is TRBV9 and J is TRBJ2-5; TRBD1 agrees at 8 bases. The ends lost 6 bases at V and 1 base at J; junction bases unmatched: 8. Germline V lookup: CDR1 SGDLS, CDR2 YYNGEE. This CDR3 has 15 amino acids. Here the CDR3 DNA reads TGTGCCAGCACCGTTCAGGGGGCGGCCCAAGAGACCCAGTACTTC. Its protein product is CASTVQGAAQETQYF. Supplemented by reference TRBV9 and TRBJ2-5, the full variable domain reads DSGVTQTPKHLITATGQRVTLRCSPRSGDLSVYWYQQSLDQGLQFLIQYYNGEERAKGNILERFSAQQFPDLHSELNLSSLELGDSALYFCASTVQGAAQETQYFGPGTRLLVL.

This clonotype was observed at least ten times. The chain links TRBV2 to TRBJ1-1, with TRBD1 matching 10 bases. From germline, CDR1 is SNHLY and CDR2 FYNNEI. The CDR3 consists of 11 residues. V shed 6 bases, J shed 10 bases, and the junction held 2 bases outside the gene matches. The CDR3 DNA sequence: TGTGCCAGCAGCAGGGACAGGGGAGCTTTCTTT. Amino acids: CASSRDRGAFF.

The sample holds many counts of this clonotype. The chain links TRBV9 to TRBJ2-2; a weak D match, TRBD2 (5 bases). The CDR3 totals 13 residues. Germline loops: CDR1 SGDLS, CDR2 YYNGEE. Trimming removed 6 bases from V and 3 bases from J, with 9 bases in between. The CDR3 here is CASTQRYTGELFF. The CDR3 DNA sequence: TGTGCCAGCACCCAGCGGTACACCGGGGAGCTGTTTTTT.

On this clonotype: Being one base from a much bigger clone, this may be a read error. This chain links TRBV4-2 with TRBJ2-5; 8 nucleotides line up with TRBD2. The length of the CDR3 is 17 residues. Germline CDR1 reads LGHNA; CDR2 reads YNFKEQ. The CDR3 DNA sequence: TGTGCCAGCATCCAAGAATCACTAGCGGCACTCCAAGAGACCCAGTACTTC. Translation: CASIQESLAALQETQYF.

In its sample, this clonotype was seen many times. The J gene is TRBJ1-2, the V gene TRBV14, with 10 bases lining up with TRBD1. V gave up 4 bases and J gave up 6 bases; unmatched junction bases: 5. From germline, CDR1 is SGHDN and CDR2 FVKESK. The CDR3 extends over 14 amino acids. The CDR3 sequence: CASSRAGTGDGYTF. The CDR3 DNA reads TGTGCCAGCAGCCGAGCCGGGACAGGGGATGGCTACACCTTC.

This chain uses TRBV24-1 with TRBJ2-2, with a possible D match to TRBD2 (6 bases). Germline assignment: CDR1 KGHDR and CDR2 SFDVKD. The CDR3 spans 16 residues. V lost 1 base and J 7 bases, leaving 15 bases between the germline ends. CDR3 region: CATSDFGGTGVGELFF. The CDR3 DNA reads as TGTGCCACCAGTGATTTCGGCGGGACTGGTGTCGGGGAGCTGTTTTTT.

This clonotype was seen repeatedly, ten times or more. The J gene is TRBJ2-3, the V gene TRBV24-1; D is ambiguous. Trimming shortened V by 4 bases and J by 6 bases, and 19 bases separated the two germline ends. Germline V gene lookup returns CDR1 KGHDR and CDR2 SFDVKD. The CDR3 runs to 16 residues. CDR3 amino acids: CATSDPMGSSGDTQYF. CDR3 sequence (DNA): TGTGCCACCAGTGACCCGATGGGGTCAAGTGGGGATACGCAGTATTTT.